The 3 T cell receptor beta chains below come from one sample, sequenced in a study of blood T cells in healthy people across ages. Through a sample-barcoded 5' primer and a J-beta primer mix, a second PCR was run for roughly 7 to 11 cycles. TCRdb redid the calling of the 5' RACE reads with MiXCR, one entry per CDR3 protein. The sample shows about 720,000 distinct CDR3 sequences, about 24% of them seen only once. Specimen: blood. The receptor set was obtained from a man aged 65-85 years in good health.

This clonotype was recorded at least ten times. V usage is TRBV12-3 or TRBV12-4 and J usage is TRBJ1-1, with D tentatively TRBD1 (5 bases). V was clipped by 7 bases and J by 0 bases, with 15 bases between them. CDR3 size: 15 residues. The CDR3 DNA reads TGTGCCAGCAAGTCCCATGGACAAATGAACACTGAAGCTTTCTTT. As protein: CASKSHGQMNTEAFF.

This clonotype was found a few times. CDR3 nucleotides: TGTGCCAGCAGTTTTACACAGGTGGCCACCGGGGAGCTGTTTTTT. Residues: CASSFTQVATGELFF. The genes are TRBV27 and TRBJ2-2; tentative D call: TRBD1 (5 bases). Per germline, CDR1 MNHEY and CDR2 SMNVEV (reference sequence). Trimming took 3 bases from V and 4 from J, leaving 12 bases between them. The CDR3 spans 15 residues.

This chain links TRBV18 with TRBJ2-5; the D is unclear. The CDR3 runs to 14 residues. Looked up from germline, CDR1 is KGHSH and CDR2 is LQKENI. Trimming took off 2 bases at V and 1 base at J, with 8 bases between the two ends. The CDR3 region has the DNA TGTGCCAGCTCACCAGCCAGCGTCCAAGAGACCCAGTACTTC. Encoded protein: CASSPASVQETQYF.